Sequencing of this T cell receptor beta chain was carried out in a study of cytomegalovirus exposure and HLA in healthy donors. The CDR3 has 16 amino acids. From germline, CDR1 is SGDLS and CDR2 YYNGEE. V was clipped by 4 bases and J by 6 bases; unmatched bases: 10. PCR was performed using 60 Vbeta and 13 Jbeta primers. Assay used: immunoSEQ multiplex PCR; TCRdb lists only in-frame clones, some missing. The sample records around 50,000 clones, 83% being singletons. The sample taken for sequencing was PBMCs. The receptor's source is a man younger than 40 in good health and CMV-seronegative. The V call is TRBV9, the J call TRBJ2-7, with 13 bases that match TRBD2. This CDR3 is CASSPRLAGGLGEQYF. As DNA, the CDR3 is TGTGCCAGCAGCCCCAGACTAGCGGGAGGTTTAGGCGAGCAGTACTTC.